The rows below give T cell receptor beta chains drawn from one sample of a study of cytomegalovirus exposure and HLA in healthy donors. Profiled with immunoSEQ multiplex PCR; TCRdb holds only in-frame clones, not every one. The sample has fewer than 120,000 clones; around 83% are singletons. The specimen sequenced was PBMCs. These receptors were taken from a woman in her sixties in good health and CMV-seropositive. Each CDR3 is given with its conserved first and last residue. Clone size is stated in some rows and not others, as once, few, many or a class when expanded.

.	TRBV2	.	CASSDPPSGSPYEQYF
once	TRBV18	TRBJ2-7	CASSPVDGSSYEQYF
.	TRBV7-9	TRBJ2-5	CASSLLGGYQETQYF
.	TRBV27	TRBJ1-4	CASSLTRTGGKLFF
.	TRBV27	TRBJ2-1	CASSPAGTSSYNEQFF
.	TRBV10-1	TRBJ2-1	CASSRKLAGANEQFF
.	TRBV4-1	TRBJ2-7	CASSQDLVGTSGLLEQYF
.	TRBV11-2	TRBJ2-7	CASSSRSALAGGPSYEQYF
.	TRBV19	TRBJ1-4	CASEGTARDEKLFF
few	TRBV6-1	TRBJ2-7	CASSESGVRDEQYF
.	TRBV12-5	TRBJ2-7	CASPAYEQYF
.	TRBV6-5	.	CASSFVGTGRMYEQYF
.	TRBV28	TRBJ1-1	CASSLSTAAFF
.	TRBV19	TRBJ1-5	CASSIVAGRYNQPQHF
.	TRBV5-6	TRBJ1-3	CASSLGALENSGNTIYF
once	TRBV5-6	TRBJ2-2	CASSPLSGRAGTGELFF
.	TRBV9	TRBJ2-1	CASSGSYEQFF
.	TRBV7-9	TRBJ2-2	CASSLGLAATGELFF
once	TRBV11-1	TRBJ2-7	CASSKHGTAVKEQYF
.	TRBV27	TRBJ1-5	CASSDVSWRQPQHF
once	TRBV7-2	TRBJ1-2	CASSSDRGGYGYTF
.	TRBV11-2	TRBJ2-3	CASSLGGQAAEAQYF
.	TRBV2	TRBJ2-1	CASSETTFPRQDTYNEQFF
.	TRBV9	TRBJ1-6	CASSGRTSEPLHF
.	TRBV4-1	TRBJ1-2	CASSQVRGSNYGYTF
few	TRBV4-2	TRBJ2-5	CASSQDWAGQQETQYF
few	TRBV29-1	TRBJ1-1	CSVGGDTEAFF